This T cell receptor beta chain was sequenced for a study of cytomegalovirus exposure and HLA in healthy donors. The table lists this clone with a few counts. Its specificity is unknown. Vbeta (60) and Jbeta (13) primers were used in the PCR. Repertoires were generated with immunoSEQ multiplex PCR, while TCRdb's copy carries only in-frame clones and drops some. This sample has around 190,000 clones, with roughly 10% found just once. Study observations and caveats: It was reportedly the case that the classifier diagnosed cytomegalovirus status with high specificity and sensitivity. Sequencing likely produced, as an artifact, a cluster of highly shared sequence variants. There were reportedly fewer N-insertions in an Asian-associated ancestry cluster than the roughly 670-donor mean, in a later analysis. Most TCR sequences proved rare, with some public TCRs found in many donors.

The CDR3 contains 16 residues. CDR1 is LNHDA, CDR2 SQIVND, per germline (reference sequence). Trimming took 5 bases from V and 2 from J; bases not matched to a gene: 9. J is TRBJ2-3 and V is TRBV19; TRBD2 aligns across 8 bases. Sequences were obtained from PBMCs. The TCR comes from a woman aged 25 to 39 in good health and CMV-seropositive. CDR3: CASSPGTRWVTDTQYF. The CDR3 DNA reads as TGTGCCAGTAGTCCAGGGACTAGATGGGTCACAGATACGCAGTATTTT.